This is a list of T cell receptor beta chains from one sample in a study of identical twins. TCRdb ran MiXCR on the 5' RACE reads and lists one entry per CDR3 protein. The sample consists of approximately 700,000 distinct CDR3 sequences, approximately 6% of them appearing once. The material sequenced was naive T cells sorted from blood. The receptors stem from a man aged 18 to 29 in good health. Both conserved end residues are part of each CDR3. The D gene is left open where the match is weak. Expanded clones are given a class, and other clones once, few, many or no size at all.

>TRBV12-3/TRBV12-4|TRBJ2-3|many|-
TGTGCCAGCAGTTTAGGACAGGCCCGAAGCACAGATACGCAGTATTTT
CASSLGQARSTDTQYF
>TRBV28|TRBJ2-1|many|TRBD2
TGTGCCAGCACCATTCTAGCGGACTCCTACAATGAGCAGTTCTTC
CASTILADSYNEQFF
>TRBV5-1|TRBJ2-5|many|TRBD1
TGCGCCAGCAGCGGACAGGGGGCGAGTGGAGAGACCCAGTACTTC
CASSGQGASGETQYF
>TRBV6-2/TRBV6-3|TRBJ1-2|few|TRBD1
TGTGCCAGCAGTCACGACAGGGTCAGCGATGGCTACACCTTC
CASSHDRVSDGYTF
>TRBV29-1|TRBJ1-1|many|-
TGCAGCGTTGGGCATCTCTTAGGAGGGCTTCAAGCTTTCTTT
CSVGHLLGGLQAFF
>TRBV28|TRBJ2-4|many|TRBD2
TGTGCCAGCAGCTCTAGCGGGAGTCCCAAAAACATTCAGTACTTC
CASSSSGSPKNIQYF
>TRBV4-1|TRBJ2-1|many|-
TGCGCCAGCAGCCTTACGTACAGGGTCAATGAGCAGTTCTTC
CASSLTYRVNEQFF
>TRBV15|TRBJ2-1|-|-
TGTGCCACCAGCAGGAGGACCGATTACAATGAGCAGTTCTTC
CATSRRTDYNEQFF
>TRBV15|TRBJ1-5|few|-
TGTGCCACCAGCAGCCGACAGGATACCAGCAATCAGCCCCAGCATTTT
CATSSRQDTSNQPQHF
>TRBV20-1|TRBJ1-4|-|-
TGCAGTGCTAGAGACAATAATGAAAAACTGTTTTTT
CSARDNNEKLFF
>TRBV3-1|TRBJ2-3|few|-
TGTGCCAGCAGCCAAGAATTGGGGCTAGTCTACGCAGATACGCAGTATTTT
CASSQELGLVYADTQYF
>TRBV9|TRBJ2-1|-|-
TGTGCCAGCAGCGTAGAGGCGGGCTCGGGAAATGAGCAGTTCTTC
CASSVEAGSGNEQFF
>TRBV20-1|TRBJ2-1|-|-
TGCAGCCTACGAGGGGAGAACAATGAGCAGTTCTTC
CSLRGENNEQFF
>TRBV6-2/TRBV6-3|TRBJ2-2|many|TRBD2
TGTGCCAGCACCCACGGGGGGACCGGGGAGCTGTTTTTT
CASTHGGTGELFF
>TRBV5-1|TRBJ2-3|many|TRBD2
TGCGCCAGCAGCTGGGCGGGAGGGCCTAGCACAGATACGCAGTATTTT
CASSWAGGPSTDTQYF
>TRBV29-1|TRBJ2-7|many|-
TGCAGCGTTGGGGGGGCAACCGAGCAGTACTTC
CSVGGATEQYF
>TRBV4-1|TRBJ1-5|many|-
TGCGCCAGCAGCCAAGGGGGAATCAATCAGCCCCAGCATTTT
CASSQGGINQPQHF
>TRBV28|TRBJ2-1|many|-
TGTGCCAGCAGCCGTTTTGGGGACGAGCAGTTCTTC
CASSRFGDEQFF
>TRBV12-3/TRBV12-4|TRBJ1-1|many|-
TGTGCCAGCAGTTTAGTTTGGGCTTTCTTT
CASSLVWAFF
>TRBV20-1|TRBJ2-4|many|-
TGCAGTGCTAGGGGAATAGAAAACATTCAGTACTTC
CSARGIENIQYF
>TRBV27|TRBJ1-1|many|-
TGTGCCAGCAGTTTTGGAGGCCTGAACACTGAAGCTTTCTTT
CASSFGGLNTEAFF
>TRBV28|TRBJ1-1|many|-
TGTGCCAGCCCCTCCTCCAGGGGAGACACTGAAGCTTTCTTT
CASPSSRGDTEAFF
>TRBV7-8|TRBJ1-4|-|-
TGTGCCAGCAGCTACTACCCCAGAGGGACGGATAATGAAAAACTGTTTTTT
CASSYYPRGTDNEKLFF
>TRBV10-3|TRBJ1-1|many|TRBD1
TGTGCCATCAGTGAACAGGGGATGGTAAACACTGAAGCTTTCTTT
CAISEQGMVNTEAFF
>TRBV20-1|TRBJ2-2|many|-
TGCAGTGCTAGTTACAGTCGTCGAACCGGGGAGCTGTTTTTT
CSASYSRRTGELFF
>TRBV7-9|TRBJ2-5|few|TRBD1
TGTGCCAGCAGTCCGCCGACAGGGTGGGGAGAGACCCAGTACTTC
CASSPPTGWGETQYF
>TRBV6-2/TRBV6-3|TRBJ2-5|-|TRBD1
TGTGCCAGCAGAGCGTTTGGACAGGGGGACGAGACCCAGTACTTC
CASRAFGQGDETQYF
>TRBV7-2|TRBJ2-1|many|-
TGTGCCAGCAGCTCTTCCTTGGCGGCACATGAGCAGTTCTTC
CASSSSLAAHEQFF
>TRBV12-3/TRBV12-4|TRBJ1-1|-|-
TGTGCCAGCAACCTACAGATAATGAACACTGAAGCTTTCTTT
CASNLQIMNTEAFF
>TRBV7-9|TRBJ1-2|many|TRBD1
TGTGCCAGCAGCTTGGACAGGGGGGACTATGGCTACACCTTC
CASSLDRGDYGYTF
>TRBV10-1|TRBJ2-2|few|TRBD2
TGCGCCAGCAGGATGGGCGGGGGGACCGGGGAGCTGTTTTTT
CASRMGGGTGELFF
>TRBV10-2|TRBJ2-3|medium-sized|-
TGCGCCAGCAGTTCTCTAGGTTTCACAGATACGCAGTATTTT
CASSSLGFTDTQYF
>TRBV28|TRBJ2-5|many|-
TGTGCCAGCATGGGTATATGGACCCAGTACTTC
CASMGIWTQYF
>TRBV7-2|TRBJ1-5|many|TRBD1
TGTGCCAGCAGCTTAGAAGGGACAGGGGTGCCCCAGCATTTT
CASSLEGTGVPQHF
>TRBV7-8|TRBJ2-3|many|-
TGTGCCAGCAGGCAGTCCACAGATACGCAGTATTTT
CASRQSTDTQYF
>TRBV5-1|TRBJ2-2|few|-
TGCGCCAGCAGCTTGACCCTAGGGGCCGCCGGGGAGCTGTTTTTT
CASSLTLGAAGELFF
>TRBV5-6|TRBJ2-1|many|TRBD2
TGTGCCAGCAGCTTCCCCGGGACTAGCGGGGGCAATGAGCAGTTCTTC
CASSFPGTSGGNEQFF
>TRBV19|TRBJ1-5|few|TRBD1
TGTGCCAGTAGTATCACAGGGGCTAATCAGCCCCAGCATTTT
CASSITGANQPQHF
>TRBV18|TRBJ2-5|-|TRBD1
TGTGCCAGCTCACCAGCCAGGGGGCTAGGAGAGACCCAGTACTTC
CASSPARGLGETQYF
>TRBV29-1|TRBJ2-1|few|-
TGCAGCGTTGACCCTACAAGGTCCGAGTTCTTC
CSVDPTRSEFF
>TRBV5-5|TRBJ2-1|few|TRBD1
TGTGCCAGCAGCTTCCCCCGGACAGGGCGCGGCAATGAGCAGTTCTTC
CASSFPRTGRGNEQFF
>TRBV20-1|TRBJ2-3|few|TRBD2
TGCAGTGCTAGAGGAGGGACTAGCGGGAGTGCAGATACGCAGTATTTT
CSARGGTSGSADTQYF
>TRBV20-1|TRBJ2-1|many|-
TGCAGTGCAGAAGGGAGATACAATGAGCAGTTCTTC
CSAEGRYNEQFF
>TRBV28|TRBJ2-2|many|-
TGTGCCATCCCGACCAACACCGGGGAGCTGTTTTTT
CAIPTNTGELFF
>TRBV12-3/TRBV12-4|TRBJ2-6|-|-
TGTGCCAGCCTGCAGTGGGGCGGCTCTGGGGCCAACGTCCTGACTTTC
CASLQWGGSGANVLTF
>TRBV12-3/TRBV12-4|TRBJ2-7|-|-
TGTGCCAGCAGTCAGCGGACACGCCCCTCCTACGAGCAGTACTTC
CASSQRTRPSYEQYF
>TRBV10-3|TRBJ2-3|many|-
TGTGCCATCAGTGTGGGCAGCACAGATACGCAGTATTTT
CAISVGSTDTQYF
>TRBV5-1|TRBJ1-5|many|TRBD1
TGCGCCAGCAGCCCGGGGGACAGCAGAAATCAGCCCCAGCATTTT
CASSPGDSRNQPQHF
>TRBV4-2|TRBJ2-1|-|-
TGTGCCAGCAGCCCAAGAGAGGGGATTGAGCAGTTCTTC
CASSPREGIEQFF
>TRBV5-1|TRBJ2-3|many|-
TGCGCCAGCAGCGGGAATTCCCCAGATACGCAGTATTTT
CASSGNSPDTQYF
>TRBV15|TRBJ2-3|many|-
TGTGCCACCAGCAGCGTAGCAGATACGCAGTATTTT
CATSSVADTQYF
>TRBV12-3/TRBV12-4|TRBJ2-2|many|-
TGTGCCAGCAGTTTAAAGGGGGCGGGGACCGGGGAGCTGTTTTTT
CASSLKGAGTGELFF
>TRBV20-1|TRBJ1-1|-|TRBD1
TGCAGTGTGAAATCCACAGGGGCAAACACTGAAGCTTTCTTT
CSVKSTGANTEAFF
>TRBV28|TRBJ2-1|many|-
TGTGCCAGCAGTTTGACGGGACCATCCTACAATGAGCAGTTCTTC
CASSLTGPSYNEQFF
>TRBV29-1|TRBJ2-5|-|TRBD1
TGCAGCGTTGAAGCCCGGGACAGGAAGGAGCGAGAGACCCAGTACTTC
CSVEARDRKERETQYF
>TRBV27|TRBJ2-3|-|-
TGTGCCAGCAGTCCACTATCCCCCGGCACAGATACGCAGTATTTT
CASSPLSPGTDTQYF
>TRBV6-1|TRBJ1-4|many|-
TGTGCCAGCAGTGAATCGGGACGTGCAGAAAAACTGTTTTTT
CASSESGRAEKLFF
>TRBV6-5|TRBJ2-2|few|-
TGTGCCAGCAGTTACTATATCTCCCTCACCGGGGAGCTGTTTTTT
CASSYYISLTGELFF
>TRBV7-9|TRBJ1-1|-|-
TGTGCCAGCAGCCCCTACCAGGGTACAACTGAAGCTTTCTTT
CASSPYQGTTEAFF
>TRBV7-9|TRBJ2-3|few|TRBD2
TGTGCCAGCAGCCCCTATAGCGGGACGGTGGTGGATACGCAGTATTTT
CASSPYSGTVVDTQYF